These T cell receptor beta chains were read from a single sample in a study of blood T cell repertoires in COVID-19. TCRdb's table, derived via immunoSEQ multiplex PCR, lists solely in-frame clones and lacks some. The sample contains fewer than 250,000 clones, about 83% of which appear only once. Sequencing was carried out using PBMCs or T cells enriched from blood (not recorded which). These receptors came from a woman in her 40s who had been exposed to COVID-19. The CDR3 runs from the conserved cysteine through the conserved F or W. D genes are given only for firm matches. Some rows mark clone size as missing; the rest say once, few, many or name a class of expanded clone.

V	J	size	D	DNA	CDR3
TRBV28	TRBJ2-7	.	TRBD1	TGTGCCAGCACCCGGGGGGACAGGGCCTACGAGCAGTACTTC	CASTRGDRAYEQYF
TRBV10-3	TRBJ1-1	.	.	TGTGCCAGCGGAGCGAACACTGAAGCTTTCTTT	CASGANTEAFF
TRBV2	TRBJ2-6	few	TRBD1	TGTGCCAGCACCCCGGGACAGGGGGCTGGGGCCAACGTCCTGACTTTC	CASTPGQGAGANVLTF
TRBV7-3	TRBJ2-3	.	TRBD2	TGTGCCAGCAGTCCGATAGCGGGGTACGAAACAGATACGCAGTATTTT	CASSPIAGYETDTQYF
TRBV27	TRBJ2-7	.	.	TGTGCCAGCAGTACTCAGGGTTTGTACGAGCAGTACTTC	CASSTQGLYEQYF
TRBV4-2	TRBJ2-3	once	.	TGTGCCAGCAGCCGAGAGGGGGGTAGCACAGATACGCAGTATTTT	CASSREGGSTDTQYF
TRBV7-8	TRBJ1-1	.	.	TGTGCCAGCAGCCTACTAGGTGGTTCCACTGAAGCTTTCTTT	CASSLLGGSTEAFF
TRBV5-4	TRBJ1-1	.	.	TGTGCCAGCAGCGCCCAGGGGTGGGACACTGAAGCTTTCTTT	CASSAQGWDTEAFF
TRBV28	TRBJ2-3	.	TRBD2	TGTGCCAGCAGTTTGTCGACTAGCGGACGCAGCACAGATACGCAGTATTTT	CASSLSTSGRSTDTQYF
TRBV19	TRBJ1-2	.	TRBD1	TGTGCCAGTAGTGGGACAGGGGAAACTCCAGCCTATGGCTACACCTTC	CASSGTGETPAYGYTF
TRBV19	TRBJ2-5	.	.	TGTGCCAGTAGTATTCAGGGAGGCGAGACCCAGTACTTC	CASSIQGGETQYF
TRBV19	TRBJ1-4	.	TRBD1	TGTGCCAGCGCCCGGGGACAGGAGAATGAAAAACTGTTTTTT	CASARGQENEKLFF
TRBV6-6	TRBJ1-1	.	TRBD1	TGTGCCAGCAGTTACGGGACAGCGGCCACTGAAGCTTTCTTT	CASSYGTAATEAFF
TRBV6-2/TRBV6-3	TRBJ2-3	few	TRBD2	TGTGCCAGCAGTGGAAGGGGACTAGCGGGGTTCACAGATACGCAGTATTTT	CASSGRGLAGFTDTQYF
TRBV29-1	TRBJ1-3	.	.	TGCAGCGTTTGTTACAGTTTCTCTGGAAACACCATATATTTT	CSVCYSFSGNTIYF
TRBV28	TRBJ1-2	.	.	TGTGCCAGCACGACAGGTTTAGGGTATGGCTACACCTTC	CASTTGLGYGYTF
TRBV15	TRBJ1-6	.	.	TGTGCCACCAGCAGAGATCGGGACACATATAATTCACCCCTCCACTTT	CATSRDRDTYNSPLHF
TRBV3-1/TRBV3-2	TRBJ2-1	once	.	TGTGCCAGCAGCCAAGACTCAGGCTCCTACAATGAGCAGTTCTTC	CASSQDSGSYNEQFF
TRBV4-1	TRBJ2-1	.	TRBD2	TGCGCCAGCAGCCACCTAGCGGGGGGATCCTACAATGAGCAGTTCTTC	CASSHLAGGSYNEQFF
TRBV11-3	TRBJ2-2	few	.	TGTGCCAGCAGCCGGACAGCCCCGAACACCGGGGAGCTGTTTTTT	CASSRTAPNTGELFF